This passage covers 26 T cell receptor beta chains from one sample sequenced in a study of T cells after posttransplantation cyclophosphamide. Busulfan-fludarabine conditioning, marrow transplant, and cyclophosphamide on days +3 and +4 were administered. Sequencing was performed with immunoSEQ multiplex PCR; in TCRdb, only in-frame clones are kept and a portion is missing. The sample has 17,000 or so clones, 77% seen once. The material was CD8+ T cells sorted from PBMCs, obtained roughly 250 weeks after a stem cell transplant with posttransplant cyclophosphamide. The receptors come from a female patient aged 40 to 50 who received an allogeneic stem cell transplant from a related donor, was CMV-positive, and had no GVHD. Among the T cells, some may be from the graft donor.

This clone was observed a handful of times. The rearrangement links TRBV4-1 to TRBJ1-4; D remains unclear. CDR1 is MGHRA and CDR2 is YSYEKL in the germline V gene. The V and J ends lost 4 bases and 8 bases respectively, with 11 bases between them. The CDR3 is 13 residues long. The DNA of the CDR3 is TGCGCCAGCAGCCGGGAAGCGGAAGAAAAACTGTTTTTT. Amino acid sequence: CASSREAEEKLFF.

J is TRBJ1-5 and V is TRBV19; 10 nucleotides line up with TRBD1. This CDR3 has 16 residues. V lost 4 bases to trimming and J lost 7 bases; unmatched junction nucleotides: 10. The germline V gene encodes CDR1 LNHDA and CDR2 SQIVND (reference sequence). This chain's CDR3 is CASSTFWTGGEQPQHF. CDR3 in DNA: TGTGCCAGTAGTACTTTTTGGACAGGGGGGGAACAGCCCCAGCATTTT.

The V call is TRBV6-5, the J call TRBJ2-1; 12 bases fit TRBD2. V gave up 4 bases and J gave up 5 bases; unmatched junction bases: 3. The CDR3 covers 15 residues. Germline lookup yields CDR1 MNHEY and CDR2 SVGAGI. CDR3 sequence reads: CASSSGLAGNNEQFF. The DNA for the CDR3 is TGTGCCAGCAGTTCAGGACTAGCGGGAAACAATGAGCAGTTCTTC.

This clone was found once. J is TRBJ2-2 and V is TRBV6-6; TRBD2 is a possible D gene (6 bases). CDR1 is MNHNY, CDR2 SVGAGI, per germline (reference sequence). The V gene lost 4 bases and the J gene lost 8 bases, with 17 bases spanning the gap. The CDR3 covers 15 residues. This CDR3 reads CASSSLGTFRGELFF. CDR3 bases: TGTGCCAGCAGTTCTCTGGGGACTTTTCGGGGGGAGCTGTTTTTT.

The genes are TRBV28 and TRBJ2-2; TRBD1 matches 10 bases. Trimming at V came to 1 base and at J to 2 bases, leaving 7 bases not matched to a gene. CDR3 length: 18 amino acids. The germline V gene encodes CDR1 MDHEN and CDR2 SYDVKM. CDR3 DNA: TGTGCCAGCAGTTTATTCGGGGGACAGGGGAAAAACACCGGGGAGCTGTTTTTT. The encoded protein is CASSLFGGQGKNTGELFF.

The genes are TRBV15 and TRBJ1-1; D perhaps matches TRBD1 (6 bases). Trimming shortened V by 7 bases and J by 8 bases, and 14 bases separated the two germline ends. Germline CDR1 and CDR2: LNHNV and YYDKDF (reference sequence). This CDR3 spans 12 amino acids. The CDR3 protein is CATTHRDGEAFF. The CDR3 DNA reads as TGTGCCACCACACACAGGGACGGGGAAGCTTTCTTT. Filled out from reference TRBV15 and TRBJ1-1, the complete variable domain reads DAMVIQNPRYQVTQFGKPVTLSCSQTLNHNVMYWYQQKSSQAPKLLFHYYDKDFNNEADTPDNFQSRRPNTSFCFLDIRSPGLGDTAMYLCATTHRDGEAFFGQGTRLTVV.

The chain uses TRBV27 and TRBJ2-7, with TRBD2 as a possible D gene (6 bases). The germline V gene encodes CDR1 MNHEY and CDR2 SMNVEV (reference sequence). The CDR3 sequence is 16 residues long. V was cut by 5 bases and J by 5 bases, with 22 bases left in between. The CDR3 loop is CASSINRGGTHDEQYF. DNA for the CDR3: TGTGCCAGCAGTATTAACCGCGGAGGGACCCACGACGAGCAGTACTTC.

The chain joins TRBV5-6 to TRBJ1-4, with TRBD1 matching 7 bases. Trimming cost V 6 bases and J 3 bases; bases outside gene matches: 5. CDR3 length: 14 residues. The germline V gene encodes CDR1 SGHDT and CDR2 YYEEEE. CDR3 in amino acids: CASTTTGSNEKLFF. CDR3 nucleotides: TGTGCCAGCACCACGACAGGGTCTAATGAAAAACTGTTTTTT. Full variable domain (missing parts from reference TRBV5-6 and TRBJ1-4): DAGVTQSPTHLIKTRGQQVTLRCSPKSGHDTVSWYQQALGQGPQFIFQYYEEEERQRGNFPDRFSGHQFPNYSSELNVNALLLGDSALYLCASTTTGSNEKLFFGSGTQLSVL.

The chain recombines TRBV25-1 with TRBJ1-2; TRBD1 might be the D (6 bases). The V end was cut by 1 base, the J end by 4 bases, with 10 bases between. The CDR3 consists of 14 residues. The germline V gene has CDR1 MGHDK and CDR2 SYGVNS. The CDR3 reads CASSEFRGGYGYTF. CDR3 nucleotides: TGTGCCAGCAGTGAATTCAGGGGCGGCTATGGCTACACCTTC.

The chain recombines TRBV27 with TRBJ2-5; 9 nucleotides agree with TRBD1. With V trimmed by 3 bases and J by 5 bases, 13 bases remained unmatched. This CDR3 is 17 amino acids long. Looked up from germline, CDR1 is MNHEY and CDR2 is SMNVEV (reference sequence). The CDR3 spells CASSFLGPQGAWETQYF. CDR3 DNA: TGTGCCAGCAGTTTCCTAGGGCCACAGGGGGCTTGGGAGACCCAGTACTTC.

The chain joins TRBV6-1 to TRBJ1-5; D possibly corresponds to TRBD1 (6 bases). CDR3 length equals 15 residues. Deletions cut 5 bases from V and 0 bases from J, with 11 bases between. Germline V gene lookup returns CDR1 MNHNS and CDR2 SASEGT. The CDR3 here is CASSPGTLSNQPQHF. Written as DNA, the CDR3 is TGTGCCAGCAGTCCCGGGACACTTAGCAATCAGCCCCAGCATTTT.

This clone was found once. This chain connects TRBV9 to TRBJ1-2; D unclear. There are 18 residues in the CDR3. Germline assignment: CDR1 SGDLS and CDR2 YYNGEE. The V end was cut by 0 bases, the J end by 3 bases, with 21 bases between. CDR3 sequence (DNA): TGTGCCAGCAGCGTAGCTGCGGGCCGACTCTCCCTTGACTATGGCTACACCTTC. It encodes CASSVAAGRLSLDYGYTF. Filled out from reference TRBV9 and TRBJ1-2, the complete variable domain reads DSGVTQTPKHLITATGQRVTLRCSPRSGDLSVYWYQQSLDQGLQFLIQYYNGEERAKGNILERFSAQQFPDLHSELNLSSLELGDSALYFCASSVAAGRLSLDYGYTFGSGTRLTVV.

This chain connects TRBV7-9 to TRBJ2-3; perhaps TRBD2 as D (5 bases). V dropped 5 bases and J dropped 6 bases, with 12 bases sitting between them. From germline, CDR1 is SEHNR and CDR2 FQNEAQ (reference sequence). The CDR3 runs 13 residues. CDR3 in DNA: TGTGCCAGCAGCCCCCCGGGGAAGGATACGCAGTATTTT. It translates to CASSPPGKDTQYF. The full variable domain, in which reference TRBV7-9 and TRBJ2-3 provide the parts outside the CDR3, is DTGVSQNPRHKITKRGQNVTFRCDPISEHNRLYWYRQTLGQGPEFLTYFQNEAQLEKSRLLSDRFSAERPKGSFSTLEIQRTEQGDSAMYLCASSPPGKDTQYFGPGTRLTVL.

V is TRBV7-3 and J is TRBJ2-5, with a weak D call TRBD1 (6 bases). CDR1 and CDR2 from the germline V gene are SGHTA and FQGTGA. The CDR3 length is 15 residues. The V end lost 5 bases, the J end lost 5 bases, and 18 bases lay between the germline ends. The CDR3 region is CASSAGVGIGETQYF. The CDR3, as DNA: TGTGCCAGCAGCGCAGGGGTAGGGATAGGGGAGACCCAGTACTTC.

This clone was recorded once. V and J are TRBV19 and TRBJ1-1; 7 positions agree with TRBD1. The trim removed 6 bases at V and 4 bases at J, leaving 8 bases unmatched. The CDR3 is 14 residues long. Germline V lookup: CDR1 LNHDA, CDR2 SQIVND (reference sequence). CDR3 DNA: TGTGCCAGTAGGCCCAGGACAGGCGGCACTGAAGCTTTCTTT. The encoded protein is CASRPRTGGTEAFF. The full variable domain, in which reference TRBV19 and TRBJ1-1 provide the parts outside the CDR3, is DGGITQSPKYLFRKEGQNVTLSCEQNLNHDAMYWYRQDPGQGLRLIYYSQIVNDFQKGDIAEGYSVSREKKESFPLTVTSAQKNPTAFYLCASRPRTGGTEAFFGQGTRLTVV.

The genes are TRBV5-1 and TRBJ2-2, with 7 bases aligning to TRBD1. CDR3 size: 18 residues. The V gene end was trimmed by 3 bases and the J gene end by 6 bases; junction bases not matched to a gene: 17. Germline CDR1 and CDR2: SGHRS and YFSETQ. CDR3 residues: CASSSIDRAEGRSGELFF. The CDR3 nucleotides are TGCGCCAGCAGCTCCATCGACAGGGCCGAGGGGAGATCCGGGGAGCTGTTTTTT.

The chain couples TRBV5-8 to TRBJ1-1, with TRBD1 identical over 7 bases. The CDR3 is 14 amino acids. From germline, CDR1 is SGHTS and CDR2 YDEGEE. J gave up 5 bases and V 0 bases, and 4 bases lay outside the gene matches. The CDR3: CASSLGQGLTEAFF. DNA of the CDR3: TGTGCCAGCAGCTTGGGACAGGGATTGACTGAAGCTTTCTTT.

This clone counts as medium-sized (0.01 to 0.1%). The chain recombines TRBV15 with TRBJ2-1, with 10 bases aligning to TRBD2. Germline V gene lookup returns CDR1 LNHNV and CDR2 YYDKDF (reference sequence). This CDR3 region has 15 residues. The V gene end was trimmed by 5 bases and the J gene end by 4 bases; junction bases not matched to a gene: 5. CDR3 protein: CATSFPSGGYNEQFF. CDR3 coding DNA: TGTGCCACCAGCTTCCCTAGCGGGGGTTACAATGAGCAGTTCTTC.

The chain couples TRBV28 to TRBJ2-7; D might be TRBD1 (5 bases). Germline V gives CDR1 MDHEN, CDR2 SYDVKM. This CDR3 comprises 18 residues. The V end lost 4 bases, the J end lost 4 bases, and 26 bases lay between the germline ends. CDR3 DNA: TGTGCCAGCAGTTCCCCCTTTTTAGTACCCCTATCAGGGTACGAGCAGTACTTC. Translated, it gives CASSSPFLVPLSGYEQYF.

This clone came up a few times. This chain links TRBV6-4 with TRBJ2-2; the D gene is possibly TRBD1 (6 bases). V was trimmed by 0 bases and J by 5 bases, leaving 13 bases between them. The germline gives CDR1 MRHNA, CDR2 SNTAGT. The CDR3 spans 16 residues. Here the CDR3 DNA reads TGTGCCAGCAGTGACTCGAACAGGGAAGGAACCGGGGAGCTGTTTTTT. Translating it yields CASSDSNREGTGELFF.

CDR3 sequence reads: CASSLSVEILTGELFF. DNA of the CDR3: TGTGCCAGCAGTTTATCGGTGGAGATACTCACCGGGGAGCTGTTTTTT. The chain recombines TRBV27 with TRBJ2-2; no clear D. Deletions cut 0 bases from V and 4 bases from J, with 12 bases between. The CDR3 consists of 16 residues. Germline CDR1 and CDR2: MNHEY and SMNVEV (reference sequence).

This rearrangement joins TRBV6-5 to TRBJ2-3, with 7 bases lining up with TRBD2. The CDR3 is made up of 14 amino acids. Losses at the gene ends were 6 bases for V and 10 bases for J; bases not matched to a gene: 13. Germline V gene sequence: CDR1 MNHEY, CDR2 SVGAGI. The CDR3 region has the DNA TGTGCCAGCAGGAACCGGGACTACGCTTCGGCGCAGTATTTT. Protein: CASRNRDYASAQYF.

The chain joins TRBV7-2 to TRBJ2-1, with 11 positions matching TRBD2. The CDR3 has 15 amino acids. The J segment lost 9 bases and the V segment lost 3 bases, leaving 7 bases of the junction unmatched. Germline V gene data show CDR1 as SGHTA and CDR2 as FQGNSA. The CDR3 loop reads CASSLPTSGGGEQFF. The CDR3 DNA follows: TGTGCCAGCAGCTTGCCCACTAGCGGGGGTGGTGAGCAGTTCTTC.

In this sample, this clone turned up once. This chain uses TRBV11-3 with TRBJ2-3; no firm D call. Germline loops: CDR1 SGHNT, CDR2 YENEEA. V was trimmed by 3 bases and J by 1 base, leaving 5 bases between them. The CDR3 has 13 residues. CDR3 coding DNA: TGTGCCAGCAGCTTCCGGGGCACAGATACGCAGTATTTT. This translates into CASSFRGTDTQYF. The variable domain in full, completed from reference TRBV11-3 and TRBJ2-3, reads EAGVVQSPRYKIIEKKQPVAFWCNPISGHNTLYWYLQNLGQGPELLIRYENEEAVDDSQLPKDRFSAERLKGVDSTLKIQPAELGDSAVYLCASSFRGTDTQYFGPGTRLTVL.

V usage is TRBV27 and J usage is TRBJ2-7; 9 bases fit TRBD1. The CDR3 extends over 16 amino acids. Trimming took 1 base from V and 4 from J; bases not matched to a gene: 8. Germline loops: CDR1 MNHEY, CDR2 SMNVEV (reference sequence). The chain's CDR3 is CASSLYGTGISYEQYF. DNA for the CDR3: TGTGCCAGCAGTTTATATGGGACAGGGATTTCATACGAGCAGTACTTC.

The chain couples TRBV6-6 to TRBJ2-3; the match to TRBD2 covers 7 bases. Trimming took 8 bases from V and 4 from J; bases not matched to a gene: 3. The CDR3 consists of 12 residues. From germline, CDR1 is MNHNY and CDR2 SVGAGI (reference sequence). This chain's CDR3 is CASWEGADTQYF. The CDR3 DNA follows: TGTGCCAGCTGGGAGGGTGCAGATACGCAGTATTTT.